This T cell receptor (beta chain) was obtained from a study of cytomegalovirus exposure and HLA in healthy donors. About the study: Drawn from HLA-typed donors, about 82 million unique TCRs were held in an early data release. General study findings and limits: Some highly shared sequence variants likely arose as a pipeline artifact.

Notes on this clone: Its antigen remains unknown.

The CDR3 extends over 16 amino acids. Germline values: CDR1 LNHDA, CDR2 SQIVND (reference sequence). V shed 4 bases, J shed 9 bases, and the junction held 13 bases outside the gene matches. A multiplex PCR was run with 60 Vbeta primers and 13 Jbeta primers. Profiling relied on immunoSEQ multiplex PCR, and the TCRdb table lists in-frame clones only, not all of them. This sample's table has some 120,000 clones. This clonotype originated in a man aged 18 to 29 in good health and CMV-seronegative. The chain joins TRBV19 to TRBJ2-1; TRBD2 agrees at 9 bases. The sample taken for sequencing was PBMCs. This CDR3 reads CASSTEPGLANVEQFF. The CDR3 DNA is TGTGCCAGTAGTACCGAACCGGGACTAGCCAATGTTGAGCAGTTCTTC.